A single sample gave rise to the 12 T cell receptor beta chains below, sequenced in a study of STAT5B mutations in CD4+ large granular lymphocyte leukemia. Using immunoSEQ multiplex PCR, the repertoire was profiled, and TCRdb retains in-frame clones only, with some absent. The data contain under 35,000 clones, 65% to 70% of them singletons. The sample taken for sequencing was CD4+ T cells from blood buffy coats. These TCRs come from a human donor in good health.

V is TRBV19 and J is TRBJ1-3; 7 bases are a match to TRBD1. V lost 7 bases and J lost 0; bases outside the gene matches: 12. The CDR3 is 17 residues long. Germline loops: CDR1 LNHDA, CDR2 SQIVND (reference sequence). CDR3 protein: CASTPDRLFDSGNTIYF. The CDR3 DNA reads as TGTGCCAGTACCCCGGACAGGCTCTTCGACTCTGGAAACACCATATATTTT.

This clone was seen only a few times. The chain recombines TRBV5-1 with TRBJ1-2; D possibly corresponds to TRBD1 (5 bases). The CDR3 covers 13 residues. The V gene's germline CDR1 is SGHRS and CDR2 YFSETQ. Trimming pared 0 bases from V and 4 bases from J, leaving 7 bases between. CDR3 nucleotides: TGCGCCAGCAGCTTGGGACAGACCTATGGCTACACCTTC. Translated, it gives CASSLGQTYGYTF.

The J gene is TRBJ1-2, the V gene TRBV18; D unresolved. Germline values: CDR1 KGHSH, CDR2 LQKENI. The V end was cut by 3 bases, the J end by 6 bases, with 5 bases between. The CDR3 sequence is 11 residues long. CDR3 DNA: TGTGCCAGCTCACCGAGACATGGCTACACCTTC. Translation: CASSPRHGYTF.

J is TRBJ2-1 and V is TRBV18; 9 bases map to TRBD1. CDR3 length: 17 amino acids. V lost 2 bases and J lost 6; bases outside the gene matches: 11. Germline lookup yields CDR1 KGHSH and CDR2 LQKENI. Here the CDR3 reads CASSPNGQGLSGNEQFF. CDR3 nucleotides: TGTGCCAGCTCACCAAATGGACAGGGGCTCTCGGGCAATGAGCAGTTCTTC.

The CDR3 is CASSMTLEAFF. CDR3 DNA: TGTGCCAGCAGCATGACACTTGAAGCTTTCTTT. The rearrangement links TRBV5-5 to TRBJ1-1; no clear D. The CDR3 has 11 amino acids. Germline-derived CDR1 and CDR2 are SGHKS and YYEKEE (reference sequence). The V end lost 4 bases, the J end lost 7 bases, and 8 bases lay between the germline ends.

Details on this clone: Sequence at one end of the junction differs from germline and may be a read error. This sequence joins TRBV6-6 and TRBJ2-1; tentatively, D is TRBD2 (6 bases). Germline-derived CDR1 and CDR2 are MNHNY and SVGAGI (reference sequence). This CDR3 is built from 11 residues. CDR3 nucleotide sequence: TGTGCCAGCAGTTTCCCGGGGGACCCCCTCTTC. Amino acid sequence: CASSFPGDPLF.

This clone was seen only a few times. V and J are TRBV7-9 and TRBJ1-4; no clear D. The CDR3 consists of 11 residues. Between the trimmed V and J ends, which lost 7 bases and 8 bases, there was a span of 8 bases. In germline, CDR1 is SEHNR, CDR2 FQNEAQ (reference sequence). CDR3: CASMGGEKLFF. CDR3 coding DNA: TGTGCCAGCATGGGTGGCGAAAAACTGTTTTTT.

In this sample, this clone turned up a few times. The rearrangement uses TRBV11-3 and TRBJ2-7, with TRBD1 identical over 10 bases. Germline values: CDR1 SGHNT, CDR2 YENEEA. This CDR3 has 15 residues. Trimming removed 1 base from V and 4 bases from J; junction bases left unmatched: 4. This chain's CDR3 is CASSLGGQGWYEQYF. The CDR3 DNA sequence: TGTGCCAGCAGCTTAGGGGGACAGGGGTGGTACGAGCAGTACTTC.

Here the CDR3 DNA reads TGTGCCAGCAGCAAACAGGTGGATTATGGCTACACCTTC. Encoded protein: CASSKQVDYGYTF. This chain uses TRBV7-2 with TRBJ1-2, with D possibly being TRBD1 (5 bases). With 5 bases removed from V and 5 bases from J, the gap between germline ends came to 12 bases. CDR3 size: 13 residues. Per germline, CDR1 SGHTA and CDR2 FQGNSA.

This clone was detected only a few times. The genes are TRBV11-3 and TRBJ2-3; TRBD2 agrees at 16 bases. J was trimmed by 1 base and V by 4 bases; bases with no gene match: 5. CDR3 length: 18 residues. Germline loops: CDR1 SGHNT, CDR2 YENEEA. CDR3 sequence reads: CASSSGTSGGGGTDTQYF. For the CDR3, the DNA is TGTGCCAGCAGCTCGGGGACTAGCGGGGGGGGCGGCACAGATACGCAGTATTTT.

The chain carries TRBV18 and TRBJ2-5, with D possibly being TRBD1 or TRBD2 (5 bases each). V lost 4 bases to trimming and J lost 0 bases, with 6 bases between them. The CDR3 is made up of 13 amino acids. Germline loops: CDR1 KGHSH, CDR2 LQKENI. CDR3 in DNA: TGTGCCAGCTCACGGGGGAACCAAGAGACCCAGTACTTC. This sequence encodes CASSRGNQETQYF.

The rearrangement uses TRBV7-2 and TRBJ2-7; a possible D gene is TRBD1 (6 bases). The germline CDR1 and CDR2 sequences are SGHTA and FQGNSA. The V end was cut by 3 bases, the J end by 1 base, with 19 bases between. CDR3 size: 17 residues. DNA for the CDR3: TGTGCCAGCAGCTTCCCGGACAGCACCCCTCTATCCTACGAGCAGTACTTC. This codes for CASSFPDSTPLSYEQYF.